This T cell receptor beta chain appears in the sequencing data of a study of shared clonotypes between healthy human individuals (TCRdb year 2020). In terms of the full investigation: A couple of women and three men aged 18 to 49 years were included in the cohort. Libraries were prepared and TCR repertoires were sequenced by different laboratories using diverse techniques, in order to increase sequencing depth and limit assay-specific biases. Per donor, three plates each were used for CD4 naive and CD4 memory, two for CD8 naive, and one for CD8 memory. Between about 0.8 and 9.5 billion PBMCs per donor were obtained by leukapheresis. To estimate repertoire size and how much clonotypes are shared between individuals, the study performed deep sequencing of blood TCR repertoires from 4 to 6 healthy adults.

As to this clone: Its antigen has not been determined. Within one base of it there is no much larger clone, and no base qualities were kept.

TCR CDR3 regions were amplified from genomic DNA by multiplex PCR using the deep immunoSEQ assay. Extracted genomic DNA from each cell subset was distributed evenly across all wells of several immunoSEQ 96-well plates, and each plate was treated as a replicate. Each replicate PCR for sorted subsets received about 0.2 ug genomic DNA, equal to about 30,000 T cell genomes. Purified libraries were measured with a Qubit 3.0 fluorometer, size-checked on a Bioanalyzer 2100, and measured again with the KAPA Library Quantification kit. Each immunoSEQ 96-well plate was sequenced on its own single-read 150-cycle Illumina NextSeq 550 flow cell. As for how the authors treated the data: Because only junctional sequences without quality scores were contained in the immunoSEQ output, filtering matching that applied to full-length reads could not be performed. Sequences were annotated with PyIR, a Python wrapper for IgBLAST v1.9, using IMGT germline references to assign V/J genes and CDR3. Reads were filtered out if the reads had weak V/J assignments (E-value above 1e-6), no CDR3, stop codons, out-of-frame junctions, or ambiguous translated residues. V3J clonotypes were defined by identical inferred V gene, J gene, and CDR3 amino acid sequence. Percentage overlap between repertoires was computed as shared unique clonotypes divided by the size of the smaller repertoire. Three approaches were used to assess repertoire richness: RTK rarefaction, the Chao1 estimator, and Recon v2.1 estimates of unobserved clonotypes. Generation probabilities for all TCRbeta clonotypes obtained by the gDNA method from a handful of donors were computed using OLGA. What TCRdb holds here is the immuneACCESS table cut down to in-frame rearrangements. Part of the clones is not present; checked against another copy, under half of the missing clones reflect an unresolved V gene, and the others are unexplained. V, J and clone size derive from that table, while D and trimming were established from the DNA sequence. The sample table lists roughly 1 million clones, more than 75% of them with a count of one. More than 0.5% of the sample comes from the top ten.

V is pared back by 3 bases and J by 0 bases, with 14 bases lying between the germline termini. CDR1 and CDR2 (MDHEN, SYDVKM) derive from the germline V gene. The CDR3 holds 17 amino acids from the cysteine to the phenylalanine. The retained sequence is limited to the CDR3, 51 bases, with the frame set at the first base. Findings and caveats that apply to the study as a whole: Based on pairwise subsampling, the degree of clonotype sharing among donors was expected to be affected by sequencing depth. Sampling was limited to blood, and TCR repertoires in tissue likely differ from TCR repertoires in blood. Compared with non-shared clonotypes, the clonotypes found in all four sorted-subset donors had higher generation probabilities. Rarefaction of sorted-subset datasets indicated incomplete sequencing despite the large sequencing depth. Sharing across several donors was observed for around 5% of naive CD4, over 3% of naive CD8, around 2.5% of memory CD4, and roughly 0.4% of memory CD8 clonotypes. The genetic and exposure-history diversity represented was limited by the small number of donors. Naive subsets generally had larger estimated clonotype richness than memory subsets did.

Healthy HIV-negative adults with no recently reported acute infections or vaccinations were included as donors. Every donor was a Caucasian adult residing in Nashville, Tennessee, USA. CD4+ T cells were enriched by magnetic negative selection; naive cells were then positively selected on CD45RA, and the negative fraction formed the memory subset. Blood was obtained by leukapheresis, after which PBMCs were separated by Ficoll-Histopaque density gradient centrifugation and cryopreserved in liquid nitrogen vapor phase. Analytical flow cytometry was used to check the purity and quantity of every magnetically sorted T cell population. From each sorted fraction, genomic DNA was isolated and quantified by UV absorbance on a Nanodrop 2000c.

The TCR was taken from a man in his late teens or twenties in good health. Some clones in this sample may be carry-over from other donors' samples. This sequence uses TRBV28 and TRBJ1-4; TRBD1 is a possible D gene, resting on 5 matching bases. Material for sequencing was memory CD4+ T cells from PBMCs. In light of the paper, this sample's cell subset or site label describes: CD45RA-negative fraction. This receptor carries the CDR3 CASSFATGVTTNEKLFF. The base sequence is TGTGCCAGCAGTTTCGCTACAGGAGTCACAACTAATGAAAAACTGTTTTTT.